This TCR beta chain was identified during a study of cytomegalovirus exposure and HLA in healthy donors. Overall study results and limits: Cytomegalovirus-associated TCR beta chains were listed, numbering some 180.

The PCR ran on 60 Vbeta and 13 Jbeta primers. Data came from immunoSEQ multiplex PCR; TCRdb stores just in-frame clones and leaves some out. This sample's clone table lists 100,000 to 150,000 clones. Note on this clone: Its antigen is not known.

Trimming cost V 7 bases and J 5 bases, with 20 bases left between them. Germline CDR1 MNHEY, CDR2 SVGAGI. This CDR3 comprises 15 residues. The receptor was isolated from a man aged 35 to 55 in good health and CMV-seronegative. The sample consisted of PBMCs. This chain uses TRBV6-5 with TRBJ2-5; the D gene is possibly TRBD2 (6 bases). CDR3 DNA: TGTGCCAGCAAAGGGGAGCTCCGGCGGGGTGAGACCCAGTACTTC. It codes for CASKGELRRGETQYF.